Following are 13 T cell receptor beta chains from one sample sequenced in a study of T-cell memory formation after mild COVID-19. TCRdb re-derived calls from the 5' RACE reads in MiXCR, one entry per CDR3 protein. Of 15,000 or so distinct CDR3 sequences listed, about a fifth are singletons. The sample consisted of PBMCs or a T cell subset sorted from them (not recorded which). These receptors all come from a man aged 18 to 30 who had mild COVID-19 (a few samples of this study predate the infection). Cell type and time point are not known.

This clonotype occurred many times. V usage is TRBV4-1 and J usage is TRBJ2-5; 7 positions match TRBD2. Looked up from germline, CDR1 is MGHRA and CDR2 is YSYEKL. The V and J ends lost 1 base and 2 bases, in that order; junction bases with no gene match: 4. This CDR3 is built from 15 residues. As DNA, the CDR3 is TGCGCCAGCAGCCAAGTAGGACTAGGACAAGAGACCCAGTACTTC. Amino acid sequence: CASSQVGLGQETQYF.

This clonotype occurred once. The conserved phenylalanine or tryptophan normally closing the CDR3 is absent here, so this likely arose from a read error. The DNA is left out, because the CDR3 cannot be placed on it with certainty; the CDR3 is given as TCRdb lists it. The rearrangement joins TRBV12-3 or TRBV12-4 to TRBJ2-1; the D call TRBD2 from the table was never checked on the DNA. The CDR3 is 13 residues long, ends included. CDR3 sequence: CASSPGTSGGPGY.

There are many counts of this clonotype. The chain joins TRBV7-9 to TRBJ1-1; D is unclear. Germline CDR1 is SEHNR and CDR2 is FQNEAQ (reference sequence). Trimming took off 5 bases at V and 5 bases at J, with 15 bases between the two ends. The CDR3 loop spans 14 amino acids. CDR3 sequence (DNA): TGTGCCAGCAGCGGGATCCAGAGTCGGACTGAAGCTTTCTTT. It translates to CASSGIQSRTEAFF.

The chain combines TRBV6-5 with TRBJ2-7; maybe TRBD1 (5 bases). This CDR3 has 13 residues. From germline, CDR1 is MNHEY and CDR2 SVGAGI. V dropped 2 bases and J dropped 3 bases, with 8 bases sitting between them. The chain's CDR3 is CASSYPGHYEQYF. DNA for the CDR3: TGTGCCAGCAGTTACCCTGGACACTACGAGCAGTACTTC.

This clonotype was seen many times. The rearrangement joins TRBV4-1 to TRBJ1-5, with D unresolved. V was shortened by 5 bases and J by 0 bases, with 8 bases between the two germline ends. The germline V gene has CDR1 MGHRA and CDR2 YSYEKL. The CDR3 loop spans 14 amino acids. The CDR3 sequence: CASSGPDSNQPQHF. CDR3 sequence (DNA): TGCGCCAGCAGCGGGCCCGATAGCAATCAGCCCCAGCATTTT.

The gene calls are TRBV12-3 or TRBV12-4 and TRBJ1-1, with unresolved D. This CDR3 contains 15 residues. Trimming left V 3 bases short and J 4 bases short, with 15 bases between. As DNA, the CDR3 is TGTGCCAGCAGTTTCCGCCCGGGATCGCGCACTGAAGCTTTCTTT. Encoded protein: CASSFRPGSRTEAFF.

This clonotype came up many times. The chain recombines TRBV27 with TRBJ1-5; 10 positions match TRBD1. Per the germline V gene, CDR1 is MNHEY and CDR2 is SMNVEV (reference sequence). The CDR3 has 16 amino acids. V was pared by 4 bases and J by 2 bases, with 5 bases of the junction left unmatched. CDR3 nucleotides: TGTGCCAGCAGTTCCGGGACAGGGGCCCGCAATCAGCCCCAGCATTTT. This sequence encodes CASSSGTGARNQPQHF.

In this sample, this clonotype turned up many times. The CDR3, as DNA: TGTGCCAGCAGCTCTAGAACAAGTGAAGCTTTCTTT. As protein: CASSSRTSEAFF. The genes are TRBV7-2 and TRBJ1-1; no definite D call. Per germline, CDR1 SGHTA and CDR2 FQGNSA. The CDR3 length is 12 residues. Trimming removed 4 bases at V and 7 bases at J, with 10 bases between.

The chain employs TRBV19 and TRBJ2-7; D possibly uses TRBD1 or TRBD2 (5 bases each). Trimming stripped 6 bases from V and 1 base from J, with 13 bases between. The CDR3 runs 14 residues. Germline CDR1 LNHDA, CDR2 SQIVND (reference sequence). The CDR3 here is CASSVQGESYEQYF. The DNA of the CDR3 is TGTGCCAGTAGCGTCCAGGGAGAATCCTACGAGCAGTACTTC.

This clonotype showed up many times. The gene calls are TRBV19 and TRBJ2-7; D gene ambiguous. The CDR3 loop spans 13 amino acids. Trimming took off 4 bases at V and 6 bases at J, with 13 bases between the two ends. The V gene's germline CDR1 is LNHDA and CDR2 SQIVND (reference sequence). CDR3 loop: CASSTTVATEQYF. CDR3 DNA sequence: TGTGCCAGTAGTACCACAGTGGCTACCGAGCAGTACTTC.

This clonotype was counted many times. This rearrangement joins TRBV7-9 to TRBJ2-5, with a tentative D call TRBD2 (5 bases). Germline V gene data show CDR1 as SEHNR and CDR2 as FQNEAQ (reference sequence). Trimming cost V 1 base and J 7 bases, with 10 bases left between them. The CDR3 has 13 residues. The CDR3 nucleotides are TGTGCCAGCAGCTTAGGGGGAGAAGGGACCCAGTACTTC. The encoded protein is CASSLGGEGTQYF.

This clonotype was seen ten or more times. The rearrangement uses TRBV4-3 and TRBJ2-7; 7 bases agree with TRBD2. Germline-derived CDR1 and CDR2 are LGHNA and YSLEER. CDR3 length: 17 amino acids. Unmatched junction bases numbered 10, after V lost 0 bases and J lost 2 bases. The CDR3, as DNA: TGCGCCAGCAGCCAAGATTCGGGGAGGGAGCTAACCTACGAGCAGTACTTC. This encodes CASSQDSGRELTYEQYF.

V usage is TRBV7-9 and J usage is TRBJ2-1; 11 bases are a match to TRBD2. The length of the CDR3 is 15 residues. CDR1 is SEHNR and CDR2 is FQNEAQ in the germline V gene (reference sequence). With V trimmed by 6 bases and J by 7 bases, 8 bases remained unmatched. The chain's CDR3 is CASRYSGGALNEQFF. CDR3 in DNA: TGTGCCAGCAGGTATAGCGGGGGGGCGCTTAATGAGCAGTTCTTC.